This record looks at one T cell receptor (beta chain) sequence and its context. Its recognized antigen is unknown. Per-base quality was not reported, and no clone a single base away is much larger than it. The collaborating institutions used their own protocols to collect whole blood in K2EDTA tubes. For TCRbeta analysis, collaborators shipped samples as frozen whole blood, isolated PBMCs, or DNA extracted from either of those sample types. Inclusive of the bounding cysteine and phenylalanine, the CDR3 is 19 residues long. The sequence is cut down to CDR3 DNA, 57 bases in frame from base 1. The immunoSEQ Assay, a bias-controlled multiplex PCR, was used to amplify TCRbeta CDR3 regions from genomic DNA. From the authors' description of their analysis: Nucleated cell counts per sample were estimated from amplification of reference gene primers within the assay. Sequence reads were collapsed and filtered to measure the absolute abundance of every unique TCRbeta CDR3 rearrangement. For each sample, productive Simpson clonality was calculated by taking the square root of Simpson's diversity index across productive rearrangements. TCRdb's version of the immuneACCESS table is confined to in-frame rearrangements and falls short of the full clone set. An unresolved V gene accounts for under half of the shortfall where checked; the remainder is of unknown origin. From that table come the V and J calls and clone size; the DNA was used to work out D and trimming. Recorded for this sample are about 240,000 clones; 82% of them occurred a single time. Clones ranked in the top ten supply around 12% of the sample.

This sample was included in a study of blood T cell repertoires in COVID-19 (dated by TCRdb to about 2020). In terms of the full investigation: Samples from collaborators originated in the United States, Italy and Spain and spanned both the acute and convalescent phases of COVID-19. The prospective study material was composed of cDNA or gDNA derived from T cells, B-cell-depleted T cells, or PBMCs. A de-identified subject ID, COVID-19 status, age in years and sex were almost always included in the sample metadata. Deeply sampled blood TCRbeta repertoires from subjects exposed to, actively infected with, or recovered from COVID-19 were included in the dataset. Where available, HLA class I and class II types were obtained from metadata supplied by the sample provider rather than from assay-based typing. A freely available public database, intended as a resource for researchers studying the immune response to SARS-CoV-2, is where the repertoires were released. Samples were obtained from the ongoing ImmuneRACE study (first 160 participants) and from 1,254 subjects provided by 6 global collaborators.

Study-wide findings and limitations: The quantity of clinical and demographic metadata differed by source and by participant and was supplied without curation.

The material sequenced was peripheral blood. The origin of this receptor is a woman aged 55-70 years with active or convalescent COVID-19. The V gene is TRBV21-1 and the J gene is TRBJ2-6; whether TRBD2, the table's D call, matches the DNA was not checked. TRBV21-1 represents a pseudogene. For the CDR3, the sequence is CASSKTRRRRSSGANVLTF. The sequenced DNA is TGTGCCAGCAGCAAAACCCGTCGGCGGCGAAGCTCTGGGGCCAACGTCCTGACTTTC.